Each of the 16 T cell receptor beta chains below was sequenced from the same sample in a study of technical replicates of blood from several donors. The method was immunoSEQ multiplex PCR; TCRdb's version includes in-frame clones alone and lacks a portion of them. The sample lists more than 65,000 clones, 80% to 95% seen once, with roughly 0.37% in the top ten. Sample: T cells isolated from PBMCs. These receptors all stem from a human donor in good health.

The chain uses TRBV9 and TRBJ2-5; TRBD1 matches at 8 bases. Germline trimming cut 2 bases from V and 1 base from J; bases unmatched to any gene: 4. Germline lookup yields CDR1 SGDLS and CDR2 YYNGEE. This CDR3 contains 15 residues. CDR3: CASSVRTGGQETQYF. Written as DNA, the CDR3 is TGTGCCAGCAGCGTTCGTACAGGGGGCCAAGAGACCCAGTACTTC. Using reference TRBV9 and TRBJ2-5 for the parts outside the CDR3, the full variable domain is DSGVTQTPKHLITATGQRVTLRCSPRSGDLSVYWYQQSLDQGLQFLIQYYNGEERAKGNILERFSAQQFPDLHSELNLSSLELGDSALYFCASSVRTGGQETQYFGPGTRLLVL.

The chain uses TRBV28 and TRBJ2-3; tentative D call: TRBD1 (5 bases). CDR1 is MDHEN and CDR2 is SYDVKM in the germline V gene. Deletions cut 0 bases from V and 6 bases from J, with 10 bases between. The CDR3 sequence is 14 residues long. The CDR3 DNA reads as TGTGCCAGCAGTTTATGGACAGCTGGGGATACGCAGTATTTT. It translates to CASSLWTAGDTQYF.

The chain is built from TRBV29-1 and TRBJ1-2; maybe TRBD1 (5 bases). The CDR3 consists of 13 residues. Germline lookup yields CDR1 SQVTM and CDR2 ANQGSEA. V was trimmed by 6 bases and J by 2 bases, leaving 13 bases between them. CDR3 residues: CSVERGGNYGYTF. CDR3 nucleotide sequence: TGCAGCGTAGAAAGGGGCGGAAACTATGGCTACACCTTC.

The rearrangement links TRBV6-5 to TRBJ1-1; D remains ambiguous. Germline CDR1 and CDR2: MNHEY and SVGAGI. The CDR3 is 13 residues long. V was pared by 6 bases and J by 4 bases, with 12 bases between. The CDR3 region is CASRRLEVTEAFF. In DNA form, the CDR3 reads TGTGCCAGCAGGCGACTGGAGGTCACTGAAGCTTTCTTT.

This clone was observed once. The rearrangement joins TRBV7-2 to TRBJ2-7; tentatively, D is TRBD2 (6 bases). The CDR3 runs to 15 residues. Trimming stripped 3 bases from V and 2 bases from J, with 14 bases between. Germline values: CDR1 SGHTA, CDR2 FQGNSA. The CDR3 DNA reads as TGTGCCAGCAGCTTGGCTAGCGAGCCAACCTACGAGCAGTACTTC. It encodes CASSLASEPTYEQYF.

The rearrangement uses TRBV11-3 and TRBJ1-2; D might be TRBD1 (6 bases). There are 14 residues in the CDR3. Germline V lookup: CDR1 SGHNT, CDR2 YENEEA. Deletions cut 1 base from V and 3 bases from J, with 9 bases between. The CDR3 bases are TGTGCCAGCAGCTTAGGAGGGGGGGACTATGGCTACACCTTC. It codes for CASSLGGGDYGYTF.

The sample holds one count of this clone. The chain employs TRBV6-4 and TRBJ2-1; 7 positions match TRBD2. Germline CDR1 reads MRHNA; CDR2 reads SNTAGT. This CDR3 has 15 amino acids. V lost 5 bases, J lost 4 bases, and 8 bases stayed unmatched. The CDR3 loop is CASSFVAGAYNEQFF. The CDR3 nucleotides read TGTGCCAGCAGTTTTGTTGCGGGAGCTTACAATGAGCAGTTCTTC.

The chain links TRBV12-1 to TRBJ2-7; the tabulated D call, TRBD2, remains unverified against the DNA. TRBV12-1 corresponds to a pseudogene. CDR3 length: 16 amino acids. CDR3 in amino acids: CASSFARLAETYEQYF. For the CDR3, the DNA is TGTGCCAGCAGCTTTGCACGGCTAGCGGAGACCTACGAGCAGTACTTC.

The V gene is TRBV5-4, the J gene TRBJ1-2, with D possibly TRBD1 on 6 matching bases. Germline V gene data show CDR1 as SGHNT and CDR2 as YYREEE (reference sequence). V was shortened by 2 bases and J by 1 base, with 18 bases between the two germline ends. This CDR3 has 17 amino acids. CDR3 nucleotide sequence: TGTGCCAGCAGCTTTAGAGGGGGTTTGACATTTAACTATGGCTACACCTTC. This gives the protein CASSFRGGLTFNYGYTF. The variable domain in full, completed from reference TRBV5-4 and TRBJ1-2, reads ETGVTQSPTHLIKTRGQQVTLRCSSQSGHNTVSWYQQALGQGPQFIFQYYREEENGRGNFPPRFSGLQFPNYSSELNVNALELDDSALYLCASSFRGGLTFNYGYTFGSGTRLTVV.

The CDR3 DNA sequence: TGTGCCAGCAGCTTTGCGGCGGGATCGAACACCGGGGAGCTGTTTTTT. It specifies CASSFAAGSNTGELFF. The chain employs TRBV5-4 and TRBJ2-2; TRBD2 might be the D (6 bases). Trimming shortened V by 2 bases and J by 0 bases, and 11 bases separated the two germline ends. This CDR3 comprises 16 residues. Germline lookup yields CDR1 SGHNT and CDR2 YYREEE (reference sequence).

The CDR3: CASSLFLEPSGNTIYF. The CDR3 DNA reads as TGCGCCAGCAGCCTCTTTCTGGAGCCCTCTGGAAACACCATATATTTT. The chain links TRBV4-3 to TRBJ1-3; D not certain. Trimming removed 4 bases at V and 0 bases at J, with 13 bases between. Germline values: CDR1 LGHNA, CDR2 YSLEER. This CDR3 is 16 amino acids long.

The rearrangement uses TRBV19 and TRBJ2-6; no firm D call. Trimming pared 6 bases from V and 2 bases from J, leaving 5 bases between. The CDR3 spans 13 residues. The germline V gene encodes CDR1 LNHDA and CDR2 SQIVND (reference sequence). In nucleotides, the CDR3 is TGTGCCAGTAGATCCACTGGGGCCAACGTCCTGACTTTC. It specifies CASRSTGANVLTF.

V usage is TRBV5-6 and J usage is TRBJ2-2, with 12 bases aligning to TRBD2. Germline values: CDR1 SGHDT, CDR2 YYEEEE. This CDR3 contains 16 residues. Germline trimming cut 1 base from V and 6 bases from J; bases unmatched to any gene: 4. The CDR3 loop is CASSLNLAGGPGELFF. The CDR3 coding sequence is TGTGCCAGCAGCTTGAATCTAGCGGGAGGGCCCGGGGAGCTGTTTTTT.

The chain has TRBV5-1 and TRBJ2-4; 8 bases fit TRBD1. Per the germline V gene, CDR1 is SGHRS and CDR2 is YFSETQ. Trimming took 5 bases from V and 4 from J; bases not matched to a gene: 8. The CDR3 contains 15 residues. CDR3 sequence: CASSIIGTGKNIQYF. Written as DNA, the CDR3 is TGCGCCAGCAGTATTATTGGGACAGGTAAAAACATTCAGTACTTC.

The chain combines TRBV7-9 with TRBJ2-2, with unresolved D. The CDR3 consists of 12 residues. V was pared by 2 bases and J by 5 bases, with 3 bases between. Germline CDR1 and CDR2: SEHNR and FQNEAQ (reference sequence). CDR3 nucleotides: TGTGCCAGCAGCTTACCGACCGGGGAGCTGTTTTTT. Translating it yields CASSLPTGELFF.

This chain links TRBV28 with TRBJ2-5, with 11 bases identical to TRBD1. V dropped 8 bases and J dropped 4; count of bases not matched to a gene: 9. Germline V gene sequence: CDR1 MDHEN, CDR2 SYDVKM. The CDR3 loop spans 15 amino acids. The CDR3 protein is CASGSGTGGRETQYF. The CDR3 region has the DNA TGTGCCAGCGGATCCGGGACAGGGGGGAGAGAGACCCAGTACTTC.